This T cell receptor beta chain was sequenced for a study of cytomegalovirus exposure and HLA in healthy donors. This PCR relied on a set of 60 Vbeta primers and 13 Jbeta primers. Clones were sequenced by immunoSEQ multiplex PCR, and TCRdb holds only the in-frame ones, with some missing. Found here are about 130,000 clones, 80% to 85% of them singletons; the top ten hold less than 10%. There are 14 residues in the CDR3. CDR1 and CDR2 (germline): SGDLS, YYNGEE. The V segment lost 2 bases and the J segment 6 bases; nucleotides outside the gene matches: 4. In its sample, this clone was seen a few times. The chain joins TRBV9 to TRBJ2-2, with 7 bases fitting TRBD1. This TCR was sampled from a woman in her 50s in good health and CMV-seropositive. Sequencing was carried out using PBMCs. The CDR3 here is CASSVDRRSGELFF. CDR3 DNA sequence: TGTGCCAGCAGCGTGGACAGGCGGTCCGGGGAGCTGTTTTTT.